The 11 T cell receptor beta chains given below trace back to one sample, sequenced in a study of shared clonotypes between healthy human individuals. CD45RO negativity and positive selection for CCR7 defined naive CD8 cells, a population that excluded terminally differentiated effector memory CD45RA+ cells. Only in-frame clones appear in the TCRdb table, and some are missing; sequencing was by immunoSEQ multiplex PCR. The profile covers some 2 million clones, with about 95% appearing a single time and approximately 1% taken by the ten largest. Specimen: naive CD8+ T cells sorted from blood. The receptor set was obtained from a man aged 18 to 29 in good health.

The V and J genes are TRBV4-1 and TRBJ2-1; TRBD2 aligns across 15 bases. V shed 1 base and J 9 bases; nucleotides not matched to a gene: 7. Germline CDR1 MGHRA, CDR2 YSYEKL. The CDR3 length is 17 residues. CDR3 in DNA: TGCGCCAGCAGCCAAGCTCGGACTAGCGGGAGGGCCTCTGAGCAGTTCTTC. It codes for CASSQARTSGRASEQFF.

Written as DNA, the CDR3 is TGTGCCAGCAGCCGCAGCTGGTACTACGAGCAGTACTTC. As protein: CASSRSWYYEQYF. The rearrangement links TRBV7-2 to TRBJ2-7; D not certain. The CDR3 sequence is 13 residues long. V lost 5 bases to trimming and J lost 3 bases, with 11 bases between them. CDR1 is SGHTA, CDR2 FQGNSA, per germline.

This clone occurred once. The gene calls are TRBV28 and TRBJ2-7, with 7 nucleotides matching TRBD2. Looked up from germline, CDR1 is MDHEN and CDR2 is SYDVKM. The CDR3 sequence is 14 residues long. The junction had 5 bases not matched to a gene; V was cut back by 2 bases and J by 4 bases. The CDR3 loop reads CASSLRLAEYEQYF. The CDR3, as DNA: TGTGCCAGCAGTTTAAGGCTAGCGGAGTACGAGCAGTACTTC. The whole variable domain, remainder taken from reference TRBV28 and TRBJ2-7, is DVKVTQSSRYLVKRTGEKVFLECVQDMDHENMFWYRQDPGLGLRLIYFSYDVKMKEKGDIPEGYSVSREKKERFSLILESASTNQTSMYLCASSLRLAEYEQYFGPGTRLTVT.

The V call is TRBV18, the J call TRBJ2-7, with a weak D call TRBD2 (5 bases). The CDR3 length is 15 residues. CDR1 KGHSH and CDR2 LQKENI come from the germline V gene. V was cut by 0 bases and J by 2 bases, with 11 bases left in between. The CDR3 spells CASSPPYGGAYEQYF. CDR3 bases: TGTGCCAGCTCACCACCGTATGGAGGAGCCTACGAGCAGTACTTC.

The V call is TRBV18, the J call TRBJ2-2, with TRBD1 matching over 9 bases. With V trimmed by 2 bases and J by 7 bases, 14 bases remained unmatched. The CDR3 runs to 18 residues. Germline V CDR1 and CDR2: KGHSH, LQKENI. In nucleotides, the CDR3 is TGTGCCAGCTCACCATCGGTTGCCGGGACAGGGATTAGCGGGGAGCTGTTTTTT. Its protein product is CASSPSVAGTGISGELFF.

The chain recombines TRBV13 with TRBJ2-7; 13 bases match TRBD2. Germline values: CDR1 PRHDT, CDR2 FYEKMQ (reference sequence). CDR3 length: 17 amino acids. V gave up 8 bases and J gave up 7 bases; unmatched junction bases: 17. The CDR3 spells CASGAVTNGLAGVEQYF. CDR3 in DNA: TGTGCCAGCGGGGCGGTGACAAACGGACTAGCGGGAGTAGAGCAGTACTTC.

The chain carries TRBV19 and TRBJ1-1; TRBD1 might be the D (6 bases). CDR3 size: 19 residues. Germline assignment: CDR1 LNHDA and CDR2 SQIVND (reference sequence). Trimming stripped 3 bases from V and 0 bases from J, with 23 bases between. This chain's CDR3 is CASSIPSIGPRGLNTEAFF. The CDR3, as DNA: TGTGCCAGTAGTATTCCCAGTATAGGACCCAGGGGACTGAACACTGAAGCTTTCTTT.

The rearrangement uses TRBV29-1 and TRBJ1-1; no reliable D call. This CDR3 has 8 residues. V lost 3 bases, J lost 10 bases, and 3 bases lay in between. Germline CDR1 reads SQVTM; CDR2 reads ANQGSEA. The CDR3 region is CSVDLAFF. The DNA of the CDR3 is TGCAGCGTTGATTTAGCTTTCTTT.

This sequence joins TRBV28 and TRBJ2-7, with TRBD2 identical over 11 bases. The CDR3 is made up of 20 amino acids. Germline assignment: CDR1 MDHEN and CDR2 SYDVKM. V was clipped by 4 bases and J by 0 bases; unmatched bases: 17. CDR3 sequence reads: CASSSSRVAGGTTSSYEQYF. The CDR3 DNA is TGTGCCAGCAGTTCCTCTCGGGTAGCGGGGGGGACCACTAGCTCCTACGAGCAGTACTTC.

V usage is TRBV11-2 and J usage is TRBJ2-7, with 9 positions matching TRBD1. Per germline, CDR1 SGHAT and CDR2 FQNNGV. The CDR3 spans 15 residues. V lost 6 bases, J lost 2 bases, and 8 bases stayed unmatched. The CDR3 sequence is CASRKGQGPTYEQYF. CDR3 DNA sequence: TGTGCCAGCAGGAAAGGACAGGGGCCGACCTACGAGCAGTACTTC.

The chain links TRBV7-8 to TRBJ2-1; no definite D call. CDR3 length: 15 amino acids. Germline CDR1 and CDR2: SGHVS and FQNEAQ. Between the trimmed V and J ends, which lost 2 bases and 1 base, there was a span of 9 bases. CDR3 sequence: CASSLISSSYNEQFF. CDR3 in DNA: TGTGCCAGCAGCTTAATAAGTTCTTCCTACAATGAGCAGTTCTTC.